This paragraph covers one TCR beta chain sequence. Its cognate antigen is unknown. An end of the junction does not agree with germline; a read error may underlie this. Primers for the PCR totalled 60 Vbeta and 13 Jbeta. The protocol was immunoSEQ multiplex PCR, while the TCRdb copy is restricted to in-frame clones and leaves out a portion. The table records 120,000 or so clones, roughly 80% of them present only once. Per germline, CDR1 SGHVS and CDR2 FQNEAQ. The CDR3 loop spans 16 amino acids. The data stem from a study of cytomegalovirus exposure and HLA in healthy donors. Study overall: Some 200 million T cells yielded around 120 million unique TCR beta sequences in earlier analysis.

The study, taken as a whole, reports: Most observed TCR sequences were rare, whereas some public TCRs were detected in many donors. CMV serostatus stood as the only immune exposure information on hand. It was reportedly the case that the classifier diagnosed cytomegalovirus status with high specificity and sensitivity.

The clonotype originates from a young man in good health and CMV-seropositive. Input material: PBMCs. This chain uses TRBV7-8 with TRBJ2-4; TRBD1 aligns across 9 bases. The CDR3 DNA is TGTGCCAGCAGCTTAGAGGACAGGGGAGCCAAAAACAGTCAGTACTTC. Residues: CASSLEDRGAKNSQYF.